These T cell receptor beta chains were read from a single sample in a study of immunodeficiency. The repertoire was sequenced with immunoSEQ multiplex PCR; TCRdb's copy has only in-frame clones and lacks some. Counted here are approximately 3,100 clones, approximately 91% occurring once; the ten biggest clones make up around 12%. The specimen sequenced was CD8+ T cells from blood. The receptors come from a human donor in good health. Each CDR3 is given with its conserved first and last residue. The D gene is left open where the match is weak. Where a row states a size, it is once, few, many or the class of an expanded clone; other rows omit it.

cdr3_length: 18
clone_size: -
d_call: -
v_call: TRBV3-1/TRBV3-2
j_call: TRBJ1-2
cdr3_aa: CASSPRGSGATINYGYTF
cdr3_nt: TGTGCCAGCAGCCCCCGAGGTTCGGGAGCGACTATAAACTATGGCTACACCTTC

cdr3_length: 16
clone_size: -
d_call: -
v_call: TRBV3-1/TRBV3-2
j_call: TRBJ2-4
cdr3_aa: CASSQELGSSKNIQYF
cdr3_nt: TGTGCCAGCAGCCAAGAACTTGGTAGCTCCAAAAACATTCAGTACTTC

cdr3_length: 15
clone_size: -
d_call: -
v_call: TRBV9
j_call: TRBJ2-1
cdr3_aa: CASSVGASSYNEQFF
cdr3_nt: TGTGCCAGCAGCGTAGGTGCTAGCTCCTACAATGAGCAGTTCTTC

cdr3_length: 14
clone_size: few
d_call: TRBD1
v_call: TRBV11-3
j_call: TRBJ2-5
cdr3_aa: CASSPRDSQETQYF
cdr3_nt: TGTGCCAGCAGCCCCAGGGACAGCCAAGAGACCCAGTACTTC

cdr3_length: 13
clone_size: -
d_call: -
v_call: TRBV29-1
j_call: TRBJ1-4
cdr3_aa: CSTRGGDNEKLFF
cdr3_nt: TGCAGTACCCGGGGAGGGGATAATGAAAAACTGTTTTTT

cdr3_length: 15
clone_size: -
d_call: -
v_call: TRBV13
j_call: TRBJ2-3
cdr3_aa: CASSPALPMVGTQYF
cdr3_nt: TGTGCCAGCAGCCCAGCGCTTCCCATGGTTGGTACGCAGTATTTT

cdr3_length: 13
clone_size: -
d_call: -
v_call: TRBV14
j_call: TRBJ2-1
cdr3_aa: CASSQGGGGEQFF
cdr3_nt: TGTGCCAGCAGCCAGGGTGGGGGAGGTGAGCAGTTCTTC

cdr3_length: 13
clone_size: -
d_call: -
v_call: TRBV2
j_call: TRBJ2-1
cdr3_aa: CASSVGVNNEQFF
cdr3_nt: TGTGCCAGCAGTGTTGGGGTAAACAATGAGCAGTTCTTC

cdr3_length: 13
clone_size: large
d_call: -
v_call: TRBV9
j_call: TRBJ2-4
cdr3_aa: CASSVASGGPHTF
cdr3_nt: TGTGCCAGCAGCGTAGCTTCTGGGGGGCCCCATACCTTC

cdr3_length: 15
clone_size: -
d_call: -
v_call: TRBV5-6
j_call: TRBJ2-1
cdr3_aa: CASSLGGSSYNEQFF
cdr3_nt: TGTGCCAGCAGCTTGGGCGGTTCCTCCTACAATGAGCAGTTCTTC

cdr3_length: 16
clone_size: -
d_call: -
v_call: TRBV5-4
j_call: TRBJ2-3
cdr3_aa: CASSWGGSTSTDTQYF
cdr3_nt: TGTGCCAGCAGCTGGGGTGGATCGACTAGCACAGATACGCAGTATTTT

cdr3_length: 13
clone_size: once
d_call: -
v_call: TRBV21-1
j_call: TRBJ1-2
cdr3_aa: CASSKGQGRGYTF
cdr3_nt: TGTGCCAGCAGCAAAGGCCAGGGCCGTGGCTACACCTTC

cdr3_length: 16
clone_size: -
d_call: -
v_call: TRBV5-1
j_call: TRBJ1-2
cdr3_aa: CASRPAPAAANYGYTF
cdr3_nt: TGCGCCAGCCGACCCGCCCCGGCAGCGGCTAACTATGGCTACACCTTC

cdr3_length: 17
clone_size: -
d_call: TRBD2
v_call: TRBV4-2
j_call: TRBJ2-5
cdr3_aa: CASSQDQSSGSIKTQYF
cdr3_nt: TGTGCCAGCAGCCAAGATCAGAGTAGCGGGAGTATAAAGACCCAGTACTTC

cdr3_length: 13
clone_size: -
d_call: -
v_call: TRBV19
j_call: TRBJ1-1
cdr3_aa: CASGRLSNTEAFF
cdr3_nt: TGTGCCAGTGGCAGACTTTCGAACACTGAAGCTTTCTTT

cdr3_length: 16
clone_size: -
d_call: -
v_call: TRBV28
j_call: TRBJ1-6
cdr3_aa: CASSFPGQGLNSPLHF
cdr3_nt: TGTGCCAGCAGTTTCCCCGGGCAGGGACTGAATTCACCCCTCCACTTT

cdr3_length: 11
clone_size: -
d_call: -
v_call: TRBV29-1
j_call: TRBJ2-7
cdr3_aa: CSVLSAKEQYF
cdr3_nt: TGCAGCGTTCTGTCCGCCAAAGAGCAGTACTTC

cdr3_length: 15
clone_size: -
d_call: -
v_call: TRBV9
j_call: TRBJ1-3
cdr3_aa: CASSPGVGSGNTIYF
cdr3_nt: TGTGCCAGCAGCCCAGGGGTTGGCTCTGGAAACACCATATATTTT

cdr3_length: 15
clone_size: -
d_call: -
v_call: TRBV7-8
j_call: TRBJ1-5
cdr3_aa: CASSLGNGVGRPQHF
cdr3_nt: TGTGCCAGCAGCTTAGGAAACGGGGTAGGTCGGCCCCAGCATTTT

cdr3_length: 16
clone_size: -
d_call: -
v_call: TRBV9
j_call: TRBJ2-7
cdr3_aa: CASSVDIGSFSYEQYF
cdr3_nt: TGTGCCAGCAGCGTAGATATTGGCAGCTTCTCCTACGAGCAGTACTTC

cdr3_length: 14
clone_size: -
d_call: -
v_call: TRBV6-4
j_call: TRBJ2-7
cdr3_aa: CASSDGWQTDEQYF
cdr3_nt: TGTGCCAGCAGTGACGGGTGGCAAACGGACGAGCAGTACTTC

cdr3_length: 14
clone_size: -
d_call: -
v_call: TRBV4-1
j_call: TRBJ1-1
cdr3_aa: CASSHGTLGTEAFF
cdr3_nt: TGCGCCAGCAGCCACGGGACCCTGGGGACTGAAGCTTTCTTT

cdr3_length: 15
clone_size: -
d_call: -
v_call: TRBV27
j_call: TRBJ2-1
cdr3_aa: CASSLSFSPYNEQFF
cdr3_nt: TGTGCCAGCAGTTTATCTTTCTCCCCGTACAATGAGCAGTTCTTC

cdr3_length: 17
clone_size: -
d_call: -
v_call: TRBV29-1
j_call: TRBJ2-3
cdr3_aa: CSVEDLVGVWGTDTQYF
cdr3_nt: TGCAGCGTTGAAGATCTTGTGGGGGTTTGGGGCACAGATACGCAGTATTTT

cdr3_length: 13
clone_size: -
d_call: TRBD1
v_call: TRBV29-1
j_call: TRBJ2-5
cdr3_aa: CSTPTGGRETQYF
cdr3_nt: TGCAGCACCCCAACAGGGGGCAGGGAGACCCAGTACTTC

cdr3_length: 13
clone_size: -
d_call: -
v_call: TRBV29-1
j_call: TRBJ2-7
cdr3_aa: CSVDMADSYEQYF
cdr3_nt: TGCAGCGTTGATATGGCGGACTCCTACGAGCAGTACTTC

cdr3_length: 16
clone_size: -
d_call: -
v_call: TRBV9
j_call: TRBJ2-1
cdr3_aa: CASSLAGRDGPDEQFF
cdr3_nt: TGTGCCAGCAGCCTCGCGGGGCGGGACGGCCCCGATGAGCAGTTCTTC

cdr3_length: 11
clone_size: -
d_call: -
v_call: TRBV12-3/TRBV12-4
j_call: TRBJ2-7
cdr3_aa: CASSLGGSEYF
cdr3_nt: TGTGCCAGCAGTTTGGGGGGATCGGAGTACTTC

cdr3_length: 14
clone_size: -
d_call: -
v_call: TRBV3-1/TRBV3-2
j_call: TRBJ2-5
cdr3_aa: CASTLMASEKTQYF
cdr3_nt: TGTGCCAGCACCCTAATGGCTAGCGAAAAGACCCAGTACTTC

cdr3_length: 14
clone_size: few
d_call: -
v_call: TRBV14
j_call: TRBJ1-2
cdr3_aa: CASSQYKVDYGYTF
cdr3_nt: TGTGCCAGCAGCCAATATAAGGTGGACTATGGCTACACCTTC

cdr3_length: 15
clone_size: -
d_call: -
v_call: TRBV10-1
j_call: TRBJ1-5
cdr3_aa: CASILRLSGNQPQHF
cdr3_nt: TGCGCCAGCATTCTAAGACTGAGTGGCAATCAGCCCCAGCATTTT

cdr3_length: 17
clone_size: -
d_call: TRBD2
v_call: TRBV9
j_call: TRBJ2-3
cdr3_aa: CASSLPTSGKTTDTQYF
cdr3_nt: TGTGCCAGCAGCCTCCCGACTAGCGGAAAAACCACAGATACGCAGTATTTT

cdr3_length: 14
clone_size: -
d_call: -
v_call: TRBV10-2
j_call: TRBJ1-3
cdr3_aa: CASSEYGSGNTIYF
cdr3_nt: TGCGCCAGCAGTGAGTATGGCTCTGGAAACACCATATATTTT

cdr3_length: 15
clone_size: -
d_call: -
v_call: TRBV28
j_call: TRBJ2-5
cdr3_aa: CASSFHRKTQETQYF
cdr3_nt: TGTGCCAGCAGTTTCCACCGGAAGACCCAAGAGACCCAGTACTTC

cdr3_length: 14
clone_size: -
d_call: TRBD1
v_call: TRBV4-1
j_call: TRBJ2-7
cdr3_aa: CASSLGQGAYEQYF
cdr3_nt: TGCGCCAGCAGCCTGGGACAGGGGGCCTACGAGCAGTACTTC

cdr3_length: 16
clone_size: -
d_call: -
v_call: TRBV9
j_call: TRBJ2-7
cdr3_aa: CASSVGSGKSSYEQYF
cdr3_nt: TGTGCCAGCAGCGTAGGGAGCGGAAAAAGCTCCTACGAGCAGTACTTC

cdr3_length: 13
clone_size: -
d_call: -
v_call: TRBV19
j_call: TRBJ1-1
cdr3_aa: CASTAFVGTEAFF
cdr3_nt: TGTGCCAGTACGGCCTTTGTCGGGACTGAAGCTTTCTTT

cdr3_length: 15
clone_size: -
d_call: TRBD2
v_call: TRBV28
j_call: TRBJ2-7
cdr3_aa: CASSLLGGLAYEQYF
cdr3_nt: TGTGCCAGCAGTTTATTGGGGGGGTTAGCCTACGAGCAGTACTTC

cdr3_length: 14
clone_size: -
d_call: TRBD1
v_call: TRBV27
j_call: TRBJ2-5
cdr3_aa: CASSSTGGEKTQYF
cdr3_nt: TGTGCCAGCAGTTCGACAGGGGGTGAAAAGACCCAGTACTTC

cdr3_length: 19
clone_size: -
d_call: TRBD2
v_call: TRBV28
j_call: TRBJ2-1
cdr3_aa: CASTQQSGRHGSSYNEQFF
cdr3_nt: TGTGCCAGCACCCAGCAGAGCGGGAGGCACGGGAGCTCCTACAATGAGCAGTTCTTC

cdr3_length: 13
clone_size: -
d_call: -
v_call: TRBV11-2
j_call: TRBJ1-2
cdr3_aa: CASSPGASNGYTF
cdr3_nt: TGTGCCAGCAGCCCGGGAGCCAGTAATGGCTACACCTTC

cdr3_length: 15
clone_size: once
d_call: TRBD1
v_call: TRBV7-9
j_call: TRBJ1-1
cdr3_aa: CASSPPAGGYTEAFF
cdr3_nt: TGTGCCAGCAGCCCTCCCGCAGGGGGTTACACTGAAGCTTTCTTT

cdr3_length: 15
clone_size: once
d_call: -
v_call: TRBV9
j_call: TRBJ1-5
cdr3_aa: CASSEGALGNQPQHF
cdr3_nt: TGTGCCAGCAGCGAAGGGGCCCTGGGCAATCAGCCCCAGCATTTT

cdr3_length: 14
clone_size: -
d_call: TRBD2
v_call: TRBV27
j_call: TRBJ2-7
cdr3_aa: CASRYGTSPYEQYF
cdr3_nt: TGTGCCAGCAGATACGGGACTAGTCCCTACGAGCAGTACTTC

cdr3_length: 17
clone_size: -
d_call: TRBD1
v_call: TRBV15
j_call: TRBJ2-1
cdr3_aa: CATSREFAGGPLDEQFF
cdr3_nt: TGTGCCACCAGCAGAGAATTTGCAGGGGGCCCCCTCGATGAGCAGTTCTTC

cdr3_length: 16
clone_size: -
d_call: TRBD2
v_call: TRBV19
j_call: TRBJ2-5
cdr3_aa: CASSIRGGRPQETQYF
cdr3_nt: TGTGCCAGTAGTATAAGGGGCGGGAGGCCTCAAGAGACCCAGTACTTC